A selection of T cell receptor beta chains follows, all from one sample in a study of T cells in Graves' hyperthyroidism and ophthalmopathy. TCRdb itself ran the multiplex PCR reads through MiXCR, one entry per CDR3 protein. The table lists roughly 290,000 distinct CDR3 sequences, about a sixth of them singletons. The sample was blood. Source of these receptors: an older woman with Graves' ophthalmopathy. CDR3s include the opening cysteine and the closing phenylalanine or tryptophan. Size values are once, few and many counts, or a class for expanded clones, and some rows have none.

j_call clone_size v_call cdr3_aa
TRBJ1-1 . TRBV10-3 CAITNREEERTEAFF
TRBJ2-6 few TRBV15 CATSRGSSGANVLTF
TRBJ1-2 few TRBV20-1 CSASDPRGAGYGYTF
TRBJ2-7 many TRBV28 CASTGRSYEQYF
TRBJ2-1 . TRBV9 CASSVGWQGAFEQFF
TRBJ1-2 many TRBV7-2 CASSLGTRSYGYTF
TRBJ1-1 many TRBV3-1 CASSQQPDRKAFF
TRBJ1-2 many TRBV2 CATTGQGLDGYTF
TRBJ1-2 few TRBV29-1 CSVKGQWGPGYTF
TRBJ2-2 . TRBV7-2 CASSSRTSQNTGELFF
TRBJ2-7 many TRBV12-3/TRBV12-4 CASSFLQAGNEQYF
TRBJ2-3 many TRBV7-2 CASSPRSDTQYF
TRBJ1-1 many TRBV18 CASSPARSPGGDEAFF
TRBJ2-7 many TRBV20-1 CSARVLKGAYEQYF
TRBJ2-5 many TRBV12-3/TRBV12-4 CASSFRVGQYF
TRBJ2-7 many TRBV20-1 CSARGDVSSYEQYF
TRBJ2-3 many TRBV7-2 CASSLRRTSVGDTQYF
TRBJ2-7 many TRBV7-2 CASSLAGWPYEQYF
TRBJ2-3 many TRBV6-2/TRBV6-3 CASSYPLFAGGATDTQYF
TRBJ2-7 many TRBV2 CASSETAYEQYF
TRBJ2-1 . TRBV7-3 CASSLRASGGSSYNEQFF
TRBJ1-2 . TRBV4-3 CASSQRNGGYTF
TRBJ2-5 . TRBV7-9 CASSWGLVETQYF
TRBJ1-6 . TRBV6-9 CASSYAGSSYNSPLHF
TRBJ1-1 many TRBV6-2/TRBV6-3 CASTRGGLNTEAFF
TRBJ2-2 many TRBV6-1 CASSGTRNTGELFF
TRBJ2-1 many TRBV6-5 CASSYSRTSSYNEQFF